Shown below are 32 T cell receptor beta chains from a single sample sequenced in a study of blood T cell repertoires in COVID-19. The protocol was immunoSEQ multiplex PCR, while the TCRdb copy is restricted to in-frame clones and leaves out a portion. The data hold roughly 180,000 clones, with over 70% observed a single time. Sequenced: PBMCs or T cells enriched from blood (not recorded which). These receptors came from a woman in her forties with acute COVID-19.

The V call is TRBV7-2, the J call TRBJ2-1; D is perhaps TRBD1 (6 bases). The CDR3 is 17 residues long. Trimming removed 2 bases at V and 9 bases at J, with 23 bases between. The germline CDR1 and CDR2 sequences are SGHTA and FQGNSA. The CDR3 here is CASSLSTRWGPSVEQFF. The CDR3 DNA sequence: TGTGCCAGCAGCTTATCGACAAGGTGGGGGCCCTCTGTTGAGCAGTTCTTC.

The chain uses TRBV21-1 and TRBJ2-3; the DNA was not used to check the table's D call, TRBD2. TRBV21-1 is given as a pseudogene. This CDR3 contains 15 residues. CDR3 residues: CASSAGYIMQDTQYF. CDR3 sequence (DNA): TGTGCCAGCAGCGCGGGTTACATCATGCAAGATACGCAGTATTTT.

J is TRBJ2-5 and V is TRBV9, with D possibly matching TRBD2 (7 bases). The germline gives CDR1 SGDLS, CDR2 YYNGEE. V was trimmed by 0 bases and J by 2 bases, leaving 11 bases between them. CDR3 size: 15 residues. DNA of the CDR3: TGTGCCAGCAGCGTAGCGGGGAGGGGGCAAGAGACCCAGTACTTC. Translated, it gives CASSVAGRGQETQYF.

CDR3 in DNA: TGTGCCAGCAGCCCAGGACGACAGGGGGGCGCTGAAGCTTTCTTT. This translates into CASSPGRQGGAEAFF. V and J are TRBV7-9 and TRBJ1-1; 9 nucleotides agree with TRBD1. The CDR3 covers 15 residues. The germline V gene encodes CDR1 SEHNR and CDR2 FQNEAQ (reference sequence). The J segment lost 6 bases and the V segment lost 5 bases, leaving 10 bases of the junction unmatched.

This chain connects TRBV5-1 to TRBJ2-5; D perhaps matches TRBD2 (6 bases). The CDR3 length is 13 residues. From germline, CDR1 is SGHRS and CDR2 YFSETQ. V was cut by 2 bases and J by 5 bases, with 10 bases left in between. The CDR3 DNA reads TGCGCCAGCAGCTTTAGCAGCGGGGAGACCCAGTACTTC. This encodes CASSFSSGETQYF.

CDR3 in DNA: TGTGCCAGCAGTCCAGAGGGGAACGGACTAAGGAGCTGGGAGCTGTTTTTT. Encoded protein: CASSPEGNGLRSWELFF. This sequence joins TRBV27 and TRBJ2-2; tentative D call: TRBD2 (6 bases). CDR1 is MNHEY, CDR2 SMNVEV, per germline (reference sequence). The CDR3 runs to 17 residues. V gave up 5 bases and J gave up 9 bases, with 25 bases separating them.

The chain has TRBV18 and TRBJ1-5; tentative D call: TRBD1 (6 bases). Germline values: CDR1 KGHSH, CDR2 LQKENI. Trimming took 5 bases from V and 4 from J, leaving 18 bases between them. The CDR3 is 16 residues long. CDR3 bases: TGTGCCAGCTCAGTGCTTGGGGGCGAAAGAAATCAGCCCCAGCATTTT. Translation: CASSVLGGERNQPQHF.

The chain joins TRBV18 to TRBJ2-7; 8 nucleotides align to TRBD1. V was pared by 0 bases and J by 8 bases, with 3 bases of the junction left unmatched. This CDR3 comprises 13 residues. The V gene's germline CDR1 is KGHSH and CDR2 LQKENI. DNA of the CDR3: TGTGCCAGCTCACCACCGGGACAGGTGCAGCAGTACTTC. This gives the protein CASSPPGQVQQYF.

As concerns this clone: The same CDR3 can be traced to other DNA sequences in this sample. The J gene is TRBJ1-3, the V gene TRBV11-3, with D uncertain. Germline CDR1 reads SGHNT; CDR2 reads YENEEA. The CDR3 sequence is 15 residues long. V was clipped by 3 bases and J by 0 bases, with 9 bases between them. The CDR3 reads CASSFGRGSGNTIYF. For the CDR3, the DNA is TGTGCCAGCAGCTTTGGACGGGGCTCTGGAAACACCATATATTTT. The complete variable domain, with remaining parts taken from reference TRBV11-3 and TRBJ1-3, reads EAGVVQSPRYKIIEKKQPVAFWCNPISGHNTLYWYLQNLGQGPELLIRYENEEAVDDSQLPKDRFSAERLKGVDSTLKIQPAELGDSAVYLCASSFGRGSGNTIYFGEGSWLTVV.

The chain couples TRBV15 to TRBJ1-1, with 8 bases identical to TRBD1. J lost 1 base, V lost 2 bases, and 3 bases had no gene match. This CDR3 is built from 15 residues. Germline CDR1 LNHNV, CDR2 YYDKDF (reference sequence). The CDR3, as DNA: TGTGCCACCAGCAGAACAGGGGGGGCGAACACTGAAGCTTTCTTT. Translated, it gives CATSRTGGANTEAFF.

V is TRBV2 and J is TRBJ1-2; 10 nucleotides match TRBD1. The CDR3 sequence is 15 residues long. Trimming removed 8 bases from V and 8 bases from J; junction bases left unmatched: 14. Germline CDR1 reads SNHLY; CDR2 reads FYNNEI. Written as DNA, the CDR3 is TGTGCCAGCTCAGGGGGACAGGGGAGGCTAAGGGGCTACACCTTC. It codes for CASSGGQGRLRGYTF.

This clone was seen once. The chain joins TRBV5-6 to TRBJ2-5, with a tentative D call TRBD1 (6 bases). This CDR3 is built from 13 residues. Germline V gives CDR1 SGHDT, CDR2 YYEEEE. Trimming removed 2 bases at V and 4 bases at J, with 9 bases between. The CDR3 coding sequence is TGTGCCAGCAGCTTTAGGGGGAGAGAGACCCAGTACTTC. Translating it yields CASSFRGRETQYF.

The chain is built from TRBV2 and TRBJ1-1, with D uncertain. Trimming removed 7 bases at V and 0 bases at J, with 9 bases between. This CDR3 spans 13 amino acids. Germline lookup yields CDR1 SNHLY and CDR2 FYNNEI. This chain's CDR3 is CASTREMNTEAFF. The CDR3 DNA sequence: TGTGCCAGCACGAGGGAGATGAACACTGAAGCTTTCTTT.

This clone was found once. The V call is TRBV29-1, the J call TRBJ1-2; tentative D call: TRBD1 (5 bases). V was clipped by 3 bases and J by 8 bases, with 16 bases between them. This CDR3 contains 13 residues. Germline loops: CDR1 SQVTM, CDR2 ANQGSEA. The CDR3 region is CSVEAAGREGYTF. DNA for the CDR3: TGCAGCGTTGAGGCTGCAGGGAGGGAAGGCTACACCTTC.

This clone occurred once. This sequence joins TRBV7-6 and TRBJ2-7; TRBD1 agrees at 10 bases. There are 15 residues in the CDR3. The V segment lost 5 bases and the J segment 3 bases; nucleotides outside the gene matches: 7. Looked up from germline, CDR1 is SGHVS and CDR2 is FNYEAQ. CDR3 sequence: CASSLGGQGNYEQYF. The CDR3 DNA sequence: TGTGCCAGCAGCCTGGGGGGACAGGGGAACTACGAGCAGTACTTC.

This chain joins TRBV19 and TRBJ2-3; the match to TRBD1 covers 8 bases. This CDR3 region has 13 residues. Losses at the gene ends were 8 bases for V and 4 bases for J; bases not matched to a gene: 5. The germline gives CDR1 LNHDA, CDR2 SQIVND (reference sequence). CDR3 nucleotides: TGTGCCAGTGGCGAACAGGGGGCAGATACGCAGTATTTT. Amino acids: CASGEQGADTQYF.

The rearrangement links TRBV7-2 to TRBJ2-3, with a tentative D call TRBD2 (5 bases). The germline V and J ends were trimmed by 8 bases and 5 bases, with 14 bases remaining between them. This CDR3 is built from 13 residues. Germline CDR1 SGHTA, CDR2 FQGNSA. In DNA form, the CDR3 reads TGTGCCAGCGGAGGTTCCGAGGGAGATACGCAGTATTTT. Translated: CASGGSEGDTQYF.

The chain joins TRBV2 to TRBJ2-7; TRBD2 might be the D (5 bases). V was clipped by 9 bases and J by 1 base, with 10 bases between them. The CDR3 is 12 residues long. Germline CDR1 reads SNHLY; CDR2 reads FYNNEI. The CDR3 DNA reads as TGTGCCAGTGGACTTTCTTCCTACGAGCAGTACTTC. Its translation is CASGLSSYEQYF. Using reference TRBV2 and TRBJ2-7 for the parts outside the CDR3, the full variable domain is EPEVTQTPSHQVTQMGQEVILRCVPISNHLYFYWYRQILGQKVEFLVSFYNNEISEKSEIFDDQFSVERPDGSNFTLKIRSTKLEDSAMYFCASGLSSYEQYFGPGTRLTVT.

The rearrangement joins TRBV9 to TRBJ2-7; 9 bases map to TRBD2. The V gene's germline CDR1 is SGDLS and CDR2 YYNGEE. CDR3 length: 15 residues. The V gene end was trimmed by 0 bases and the J gene end by 2 bases; junction bases not matched to a gene: 3. The CDR3, as DNA: TGTGCCAGCAGCGTAGGTGCTAGCGGGGCCTACGAGCAGTACTTC. This translates into CASSVGASGAYEQYF.

V gene TRBV6-2 or TRBV6-3 combines with J gene TRBJ2-1; tentative D call: TRBD1 (6 bases). Trimming took off 6 bases at V and 3 bases at J, with 9 bases between the two ends. This CDR3 is 13 amino acids long. Looked up from germline, CDR1 is MNHEY and CDR2 is SVGEGT. CDR3 protein: CASSLQGYNEQFF. CDR3 in DNA: TGTGCCAGCAGCCTACAGGGCTACAATGAGCAGTTCTTC.

The chain employs TRBV6-5 and TRBJ2-1, with D possibly being TRBD2 (6 bases). The CDR3 extends over 13 amino acids. Germline CDR1 reads MNHEY; CDR2 reads SVGAGI. Trimming took off 8 bases at V and 9 bases at J, with 17 bases between the two ends. CDR3 sequence: CASALAGRSEQFF. The CDR3 DNA sequence: TGTGCCAGCGCCCTGGCGGGGCGGAGTGAGCAGTTCTTC.

The V gene is TRBV7-9, the J gene TRBJ1-1; D not resolved. The CDR3 runs 14 residues. Germline values: CDR1 SEHNR, CDR2 FQNEAQ (reference sequence). Trimming stripped 5 bases from V and 2 bases from J, with 12 bases between. Here the CDR3 DNA reads TGTGCCAGCAGCCAGTTGGGCGTAAACACTGAAGCTTTCTTT. Its protein product is CASSQLGVNTEAFF.

This clone was detected once. This chain connects TRBV2 to TRBJ2-1; TRBD2 matches 14 bases. The V segment lost 3 bases and the J segment 6 bases; nucleotides outside the gene matches: 4. Germline CDR1 SNHLY, CDR2 FYNNEI. The CDR3 runs to 16 residues. CDR3 loop: CASSEGGLAGVNEQFF. The CDR3 DNA sequence: TGTGCCAGCAGTGAGGGGGGACTAGCGGGAGTCAATGAGCAGTTCTTC.

This clone was detected only once. The CDR3 DNA sequence: TGTGCCAGCAGCCCCAGGACTAGCGACCAAGAGACCCAGTACTTC. Translation: CASSPRTSDQETQYF. The chain couples TRBV11-2 to TRBJ2-5, with TRBD2 identical over 9 bases. The germline gives CDR1 SGHAT, CDR2 FQNNGV. Losses at the gene ends were 5 bases for V and 0 bases for J; bases not matched to a gene: 4. The CDR3 is 15 residues long. Full variable domain (outside the CDR3, taken from reference TRBV11-2 and TRBJ2-5): EAGVAQSPRYKIIEKRQSVAFWCNPISGHATLYWYQQILGQGPKLLIQFQNNGVVDDSQLPKDRFSAERLKGVDSTLKIQPAKLEDSAVYLCASSPRTSDQETQYFGPGTRLLVL.

This clone was detected a few times. The chain has TRBV2 and TRBJ1-4, with 9 bases fitting TRBD1. Losses at the gene ends were 9 bases for V and 8 bases for J; bases not matched to a gene: 10. Germline CDR1 is SNHLY and CDR2 is FYNNEI. This CDR3 is 14 amino acids long. CDR3 nucleotides: TGTGCCAGTACTCCGACAGGGGGTCGGGAAAAACTGTTTTTT. The encoded protein is CASTPTGGREKLFF.

This clone was detected once. The chain recombines TRBV5-1 with TRBJ2-1, with 8 bases that match TRBD2. CDR3 size: 16 residues. Looked up from germline, CDR1 is SGHRS and CDR2 is YFSETQ. Trimming at V came to 0 bases and at J to 10 bases, leaving 12 bases not matched to a gene. DNA of the CDR3: TGCGCCAGCAGCTTGGGCGTTAGCGGGACCCATCGGGAGCAGTTCTTC. Translation gives CASSLGVSGTHREQFF.

The J gene is TRBJ1-1, the V gene TRBV28; 7 positions agree with TRBD1. The trim removed 5 bases at V and 0 bases at J, leaving 6 bases unmatched. This CDR3 contains 15 residues. CDR1 is MDHEN and CDR2 is SYDVKM in the germline V gene. The CDR3 DNA reads TGTGCCAGCAGTGCGACAGGGCGCATGAACACTGAAGCTTTCTTT. Protein sequence: CASSATGRMNTEAFF.

V and J are TRBV27 and TRBJ1-5; 10 nucleotides line up with TRBD1. Germline V CDR1 and CDR2: MNHEY, SMNVEV (reference sequence). CDR3 length: 17 amino acids. V lost 6 bases and J lost 4; bases outside the gene matches: 12. As DNA, the CDR3 is TGTGCCAGCAGCCCAACTGTAGGGACAGGGGTGAATCAGCCCCAGCATTTT. Translating gives CASSPTVGTGVNQPQHF.

The chain uses TRBV5-1 and TRBJ2-7; no clear D gene. The CDR3 sequence is 13 residues long. The V gene's germline CDR1 is SGHRS and CDR2 YFSETQ. Trimming took 3 bases from V and 3 from J, leaving 10 bases between them. CDR3 nucleotides: TGCGCCAGCAGCTACGCCAGAAACTACGAGCAGTACTTC. This encodes CASSYARNYEQYF.

This chain connects TRBV30 to TRBJ1-1, with D tentatively TRBD1 (5 bases). Looked up from germline, CDR1 is GTSNPN and CDR2 is SVGIG (reference sequence). Trimming removed 4 bases from V and 3 bases from J, with 15 bases in between. The CDR3 sequence is 14 residues long. The chain's CDR3 is CAWTSIGGDTEAFF. The CDR3 DNA reads TGTGCCTGGACCTCCATTGGAGGGGACACTGAAGCTTTCTTT.

V and J are TRBV30 and TRBJ1-1, with 9 bases fitting TRBD1. This CDR3 spans 15 amino acids. Losses at the gene ends were 8 bases for V and 4 bases for J; bases not matched to a gene: 14. Germline CDR1 GTSNPN, CDR2 SVGIG (reference sequence). CDR3: CARLGTGYEGTEAFF. Written as DNA, the CDR3 is TGTGCCCGCCTGGGGACAGGGTACGAGGGCACTGAAGCTTTCTTT.

This chain connects TRBV25-1 to TRBJ2-3, with TRBD1 matching over 10 bases. This CDR3 spans 13 amino acids. In germline, CDR1 is MGHDK, CDR2 SYGVNS. Unmatched junction bases numbered 4, after V lost 4 bases and J lost 9 bases. The CDR3 sequence is CASSAWTGGTQYF. CDR3 DNA: TGTGCCAGCAGTGCCTGGACAGGGGGGACGCAGTATTTT.